This TCR beta chain was retrieved from a study of vaccination effects on CD4 cells after COVID-19. Study-level information: Samples came from a couple of convalescent patients 16 days and one week before vaccination.

Assay used: immunoSEQ multiplex PCR; TCRdb lists only in-frame clones, some missing. Among 55,000 to 90,000 clones listed, more than 65% were seen once. Viral peptide pool expansion of antigen-specific CD4+ T cells preceded sequencing in the ViraFEST assay. Once cultured for 10 days, the cells underwent separation to obtain CD4+ T cells. The person acquired a PCR-confirmed SARS-CoV-2 infection between March and December 2020. On day 3 and again on day 7, half the medium was replaced with IL-2 medium. For this clone: Its antigen is unknown.

Points from the study as a whole: After vaccination, spike-reactive clones in convalescents were mostly new vaccine-induced clones.

There are 14 residues in the CDR3. V was shortened by 1 base and J by 5 bases, with 12 bases between the two germline ends. Germline CDR1 reads LGHDT; CDR2 reads YNNKEL (reference sequence). This chain uses TRBV3-1 (or the pseudogene TRBV3-2) with TRBJ2-7; tentatively, D is TRBD1 (5 bases). This TCR was sampled from a human donor who had a prior SARS-CoV-2 infection. The source material was CD4+ T cells from PBMCs cultured with HIV peptides, sampled before COVID-19 vaccination. The subset here: HIV-1 Nef peptide pool negative control/reference culture. CDR3 residues: CASSQGGDRNEQYF. The CDR3, as DNA: TGTGCCAGCAGCCAAGGGGGCGATAGGAACGAGCAGTACTTC.